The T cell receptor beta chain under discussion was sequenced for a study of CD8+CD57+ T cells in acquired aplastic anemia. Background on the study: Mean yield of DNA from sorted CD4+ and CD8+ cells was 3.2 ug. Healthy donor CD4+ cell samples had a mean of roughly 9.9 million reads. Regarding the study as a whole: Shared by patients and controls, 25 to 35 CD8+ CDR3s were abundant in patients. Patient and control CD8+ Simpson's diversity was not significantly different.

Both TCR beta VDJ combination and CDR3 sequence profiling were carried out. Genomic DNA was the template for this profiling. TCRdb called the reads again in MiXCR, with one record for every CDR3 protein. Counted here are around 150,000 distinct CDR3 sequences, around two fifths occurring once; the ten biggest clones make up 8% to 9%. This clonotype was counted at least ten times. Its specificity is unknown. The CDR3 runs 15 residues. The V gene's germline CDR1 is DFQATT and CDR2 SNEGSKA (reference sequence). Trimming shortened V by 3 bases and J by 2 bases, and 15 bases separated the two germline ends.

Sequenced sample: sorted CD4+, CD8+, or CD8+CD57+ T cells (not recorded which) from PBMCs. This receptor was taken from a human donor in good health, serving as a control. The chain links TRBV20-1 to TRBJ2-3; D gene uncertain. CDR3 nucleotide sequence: TGCAGTGCTAGCCCCTTCGGCGGAATCACAGATACGCAGTATTTT. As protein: CSASPFGGITDTQYF.